This record looks at one T cell receptor (beta chain) sequence and its context. Its cognate antigen is unknown. With 10%, 30% or 50% of RNA, about 19,000 to 1,100,000 naive CD8 T cells were sequenced. This record comes from a study of molecular identifiers for immune sequencing clone quantification. Study-wide points: The sizes of highly expanded clones could be underestimated when identical TCR molecules share a barcode.

Making the bulk TCR libraries relied on previously described methods and listed TCR primers. MiXCR, run by TCRdb on the PCR reads, gives a single entry per CDR3 protein. The table lists roughly 100,000 distinct CDR3 sequences, around 37% of them singletons. The germline V gene has CDR1 KGHDR and CDR2 SFDVKD. Trimming shortened V by 11 bases and J by 5 bases, and 14 bases separated the two germline ends. The CDR3 runs 13 residues. The receptor comes from a human donor in good health. Some libraries in this study had Jurkat cell RNA spiked in. The chain carries TRBV24-1 and TRBJ1-4; perhaps TRBD1 as D (5 bases). Sample: naive CD8+ T cells from blood, with Jurkat cell RNA spiked in. Subset in this sample: FACS-sorted CD8+CD4-CCR7+CD45RA+ naive T cells. The CDR3 bases are TGTGCCAAGATAGGGGCTTCAAATGAAAAACTGTTTTTT. Translated, it gives CAKIGASNEKLFF.